Below, one T cell receptor beta chain is given with its context. Primers used in a second PCR of about 7 to 12 cycles were a sample-barcoded 5' primer and a J-beta primer mix. TCRdb itself ran the 5' RACE reads through MiXCR, one entry per CDR3 protein. The sample includes 1.2 million to 1.5 million distinct CDR3 sequences, around 42% of them seen just once. Those donating, healthy Caucasian individuals from Russia, were aged 6 to 90. Germline-derived CDR1 and CDR2 are SGHRS and YFSETQ. This CDR3 contains 14 residues. Losses at the gene ends were 4 bases for V and 5 bases for J; bases not matched to a gene: 6. The source of the sample is a study of blood T cells in healthy people across ages.

The chain joins TRBV5-1 to TRBJ2-7, with 10 nucleotides matching TRBD2. The TCR sequence derives from a woman in her late teens or twenties in good health. The sequenced sample consisted of blood. The CDR3 bases are TGCGCCAGCAGCACTAGCGGGGCAGGGGACGAGCAGTACTTC. As protein: CASSTSGAGDEQYF.